These 12 T cell receptor beta chains were sequenced from one sample in a study of OX40 agonist ivuxolimab in advanced cancers. Assay used: immunoSEQ multiplex PCR; TCRdb lists only in-frame clones, some missing. This sample has about 15,000 clones; under 80% occur once, and the top ten carry under 35%. This sample comprised CD4+ or CD8+ T cells sorted from blood, obtained in a trial of the OX40 agonist ivuxolimab. These receptors were obtained from an adult with an advanced solid tumor such as melanoma, head and neck, liver or kidney cancer.

V usage is TRBV29-1 and J usage is TRBJ2-7; D is uncertain. V dropped 2 bases and J dropped 3 bases, with 11 bases sitting between them. CDR1 SQVTM and CDR2 ANQGSEA come from the germline V gene. CDR3 length equals 13 residues. CDR3 DNA: TGCAGCGTTGAATCTGGGCCCGTCTACGAGCAGTACTTC. The encoded protein is CSVESGPVYEQYF.

The gene calls are TRBV11-2 and TRBJ2-7, with D perhaps TRBD1 or TRBD2 (5 bases each). Trimming removed 4 bases at V and 6 bases at J, with 16 bases between. Germline V CDR1 and CDR2: SGHAT, FQNNGV. CDR3 length equals 14 residues. The CDR3 DNA is TGTGCCAGCAGCTACTTAGAGGGACGGCTCGAGCAGTACTTC. It codes for CASSYLEGRLEQYF. The full variable domain, rest sourced from reference TRBV11-2 and TRBJ2-7, is EAGVAQSPRYKIIEKRQSVAFWCNPISGHATLYWYQQILGQGPKLLIQFQNNGVVDDSQLPKDRFSAERLKGVDSTLKIQPAKLEDSAVYLCASSYLEGRLEQYFGPGTRLTVT.

The V and J genes are TRBV6-5 and TRBJ2-7; 10 bases are shared with TRBD2. Germline assignment: CDR1 MNHEY and CDR2 SVGAGI. The CDR3 extends over 14 amino acids. Unmatched junction bases numbered 5, after V lost 4 bases and J lost 5 bases. DNA for the CDR3: TGTGCCAGCAGTTTAGCGGGAGGTATGAACGAGCAGTACTTC. Amino acids: CASSLAGGMNEQYF.

The rearrangement links TRBV30 to TRBJ2-1, with TRBD2 identical over 8 bases. The length of the CDR3 is 16 residues. Germline assignment: CDR1 GTSNPN and CDR2 SVGIG (reference sequence). V lost 3 bases, J lost 3 bases, and 10 bases stayed unmatched. In nucleotides, the CDR3 is TGTGCCTGGAGCCTGGAAACTAGCGGAATCTACAATGAGCAGTTCTTC. It translates to CAWSLETSGIYNEQFF.

The rearrangement joins TRBV27 to TRBJ2-1; tentative D call: TRBD2 (6 bases). Trimming shortened V by 5 bases and J by 5 bases, and 13 bases separated the two germline ends. The CDR3 covers 14 residues. CDR1 MNHEY and CDR2 SMNVEV come from the germline V gene (reference sequence). This chain's CDR3 is CASSMEGPHNEQFF. CDR3 coding DNA: TGTGCCAGCAGTATGGAGGGTCCGCACAATGAGCAGTTCTTC.

This clone was counted between two and nine times. The genes are TRBV6-5 and TRBJ2-3; maybe TRBD1 (7 bases). V was clipped by 0 bases and J by 5 bases, with 12 bases between them. The CDR3 sequence is 15 residues long. CDR1 is MNHEY, CDR2 SVGAGI, per germline. In nucleotides, the CDR3 is TGTGCCAGCAGTTACTCGCGACAGGGAGGAGATACGCAGTATTTT. It is translated as CASSYSRQGGDTQYF.

In DNA form, the CDR3 reads TGTGCCAGTAGTATCACTAGCGGGAGCGGGCAGTACTTC. This gives the protein CASSITSGSGQYF. This chain links TRBV19 with TRBJ2-7; 11 positions agree with TRBD2. J gave up 9 bases and V 3 bases, and 4 bases lay outside the gene matches. Germline assignment: CDR1 LNHDA and CDR2 SQIVND (reference sequence). The CDR3 is 13 residues long.

This clone was counted once. The chain employs TRBV29-1 and TRBJ1-4; 9 nucleotides agree with TRBD1. Germline CDR1 is SQVTM and CDR2 is ANQGSEA. The V segment lost 1 base and the J segment 8 bases; nucleotides outside the gene matches: 5. There are 14 residues in the CDR3. The CDR3 DNA reads as TGCAGCGTTGAAGGGGACAGGGAGGGAGAAAAACTGTTTTTT. It is translated as CSVEGDREGEKLFF.

V gene TRBV4-3 combines with J gene TRBJ2-3; TRBD1 might be the D (6 bases). Deletions cut 0 bases from V and 1 base from J, with 14 bases between. Germline CDR1 reads LGHNA; CDR2 reads YSLEER. The CDR3 covers 17 residues. CDR3 region: CASSQDQLAGGTDTQYF. CDR3 bases: TGCGCCAGCAGCCAAGATCAATTGGCAGGGGGCACAGATACGCAGTATTTT.

The J gene is TRBJ2-2, the V gene TRBV4-2, with TRBD2 matching over 11 bases. Germline lookup yields CDR1 LGHNA and CDR2 YNFKEQ. V trimming: 2 bases; J trimming: 4 bases; junction bases outside the gene matches: 12. CDR3 length: 19 residues. CDR3 DNA sequence: TGTGCCAGCAGCCAAAGAACGGCTAGCGGGAGGATGGTCACCGGGGAGCTGTTTTTT. Amino acids: CASSQRTASGRMVTGELFF.

V usage is TRBV27 and J usage is TRBJ1-2; 9 nucleotides line up with TRBD1. Germline values: CDR1 MNHEY, CDR2 SMNVEV (reference sequence). The length of the CDR3 is 16 residues. J gave up 8 bases and V 0 bases, and 10 bases lay outside the gene matches. The CDR3 spells CASSLSPRTGDRGYTF. CDR3 DNA sequence: TGTGCCAGCAGTTTATCACCCCGGACAGGGGATAGGGGCTACACCTTC.

This clone was recorded once. The rearrangement links TRBV27 to TRBJ2-3; TRBD1 matches at 8 bases. Germline V lookup: CDR1 MNHEY, CDR2 SMNVEV (reference sequence). J gave up 0 bases and V 3 bases, and 5 bases lay outside the gene matches. This CDR3 has 16 amino acids. CDR3 in amino acids: CASSFRTGLSTDTQYF. The DNA for the CDR3 is TGTGCCAGCAGTTTTCGGACAGGGCTTAGCACAGATACGCAGTATTTT.